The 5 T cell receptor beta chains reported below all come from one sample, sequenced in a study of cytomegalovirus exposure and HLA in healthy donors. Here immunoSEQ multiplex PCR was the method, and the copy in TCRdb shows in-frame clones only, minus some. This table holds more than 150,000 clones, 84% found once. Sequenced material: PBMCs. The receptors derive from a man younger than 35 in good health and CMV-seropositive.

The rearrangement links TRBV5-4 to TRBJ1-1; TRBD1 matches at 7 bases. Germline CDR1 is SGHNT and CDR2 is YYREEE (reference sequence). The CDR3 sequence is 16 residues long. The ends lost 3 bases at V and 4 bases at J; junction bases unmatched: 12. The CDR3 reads CASSSNYRGTGTEAFF. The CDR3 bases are TGTGCCAGCAGCTCAAATTACAGGGGTACCGGCACTGAAGCTTTCTTT. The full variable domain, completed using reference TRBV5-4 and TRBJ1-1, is ETGVTQSPTHLIKTRGQQVTLRCSSQSGHNTVSWYQQALGQGPQFIFQYYREEENGRGNFPPRFSGLQFPNYSSELNVNALELDDSALYLCASSSNYRGTGTEAFFGQGTRLTVV.

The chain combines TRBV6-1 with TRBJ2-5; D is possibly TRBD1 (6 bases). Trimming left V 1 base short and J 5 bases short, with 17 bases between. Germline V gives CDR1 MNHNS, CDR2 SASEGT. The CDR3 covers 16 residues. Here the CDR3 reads CASSEGTAIHQETQYF. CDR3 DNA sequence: TGTGCCAGCAGTGAAGGGACAGCTATCCATCAGGAGACCCAGTACTTC.

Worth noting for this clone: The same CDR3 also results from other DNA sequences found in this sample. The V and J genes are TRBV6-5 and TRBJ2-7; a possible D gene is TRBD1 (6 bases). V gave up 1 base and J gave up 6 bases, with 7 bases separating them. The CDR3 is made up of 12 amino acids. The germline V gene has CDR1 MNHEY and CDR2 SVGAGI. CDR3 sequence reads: CASSYLGGEQYF. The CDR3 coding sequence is TGTGCCAGCAGTTACTTAGGGGGCGAGCAGTACTTC.

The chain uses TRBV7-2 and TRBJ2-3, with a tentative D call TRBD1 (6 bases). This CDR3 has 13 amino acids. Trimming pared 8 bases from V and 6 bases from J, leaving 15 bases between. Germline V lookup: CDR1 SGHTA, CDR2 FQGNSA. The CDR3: CASAWAQGDTQYF. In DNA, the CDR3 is TGTGCCAGCGCGTGGGCCCAGGGGGATACGCAGTATTTT.

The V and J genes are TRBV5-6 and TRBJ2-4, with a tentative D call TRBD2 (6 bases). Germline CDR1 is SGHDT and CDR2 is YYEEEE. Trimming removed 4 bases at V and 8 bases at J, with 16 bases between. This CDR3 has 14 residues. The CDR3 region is CASSQGRGVDIQYF. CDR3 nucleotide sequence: TGTGCCAGCAGCCAAGGGCGGGGCGTAGACATTCAGTACTTC.